Listed below are T cell receptor beta chains from one sample, sequenced in a study of control samples from healthy donors and cancer patients. Sequenced by immunoSEQ multiplex PCR; TCRdb stores in-frame clones only, minus some. The repertoire includes some 160,000 clones, about 90% of them detected once, and about 0.64% sits in the top ten. Sequenced: blood. The receptors were sampled from a woman aged 25-40 years in good health. Both conserved end residues are part of each CDR3. D genes are given only for firm matches. The size entry is marked missing in some rows and otherwise reads once, few, many or a size class.

clone size: -
D gene: -
V gene: TRBV9
J gene: TRBJ2-7
CDR3 protein: CASSAGRGYEQYF
CDR3 DNA: TGTGCCAGCAGCGCCGGACGGGGCTACGAGCAGTACTTC

clone size: -
D gene: -
V gene: TRBV11-2
J gene: TRBJ1-1
CDR3 protein: CASSPGTLNTEAFF
CDR3 DNA: TGTGCCAGCAGCCCGGGAACACTGAACACTGAAGCTTTCTTT

clone size: -
D gene: -
V gene: TRBV28
J gene: TRBJ1-4
CDR3 protein: CASSSPQGRGSEKLFF
CDR3 DNA: TGTGCCAGCAGTTCACCCCAGGGGCGGGGTAGTGAAAAACTGTTTTTT

clone size: -
D gene: TRBD2
V gene: TRBV3-1/TRBV3-2
J gene: TRBJ2-1
CDR3 protein: CASSQGLAGSYNEQFF
CDR3 DNA: TGTGCCAGCAGCCAAGGACTAGCGGGGTCCTACAATGAGCAGTTCTTC

clone size: -
D gene: -
V gene: TRBV7-2
J gene: TRBJ2-7
CDR3 protein: CASSVISGTYEQYF
CDR3 DNA: TGTGCCAGCAGCGTCATATCAGGGACCTACGAGCAGTACTTC

clone size: -
D gene: -
V gene: TRBV7-9
J gene: TRBJ2-1
CDR3 protein: CASSLGLYDNEQFF
CDR3 DNA: TGTGCCAGCAGCTTAGGACTCTACGACAATGAGCAGTTCTTC

clone size: -
D gene: TRBD1
V gene: TRBV5-1
J gene: TRBJ2-5
CDR3 protein: CASSNKQGAPGTQYF
CDR3 DNA: TGCGCCAGCAGCAATAAACAGGGGGCCCCTGGGACCCAGTACTTC

clone size: once
D gene: -
V gene: TRBV10-2
J gene: TRBJ1-4
CDR3 protein: CASSELTMVKKLFF
CDR3 DNA: TGCGCCAGCAGTGAATTGACGATGGTGAAAAAACTGTTTTTT

clone size: -
D gene: TRBD1
V gene: TRBV2
J gene: TRBJ1-2
CDR3 protein: CASSGETGNYGYTF
CDR3 DNA: TGTGCCAGCAGTGGCGAGACAGGGAACTATGGCTACACCTTC

clone size: -
D gene: TRBD1
V gene: TRBV30
J gene: TRBJ1-4
CDR3 protein: CAWTMTTGGNEKLFF
CDR3 DNA: TGTGCCTGGACCATGACGACAGGGGGAAATGAAAAACTGTTTTTT

clone size: -
D gene: TRBD2
V gene: TRBV5-5
J gene: TRBJ2-1
CDR3 protein: CASSSGTSGDEQFF
CDR3 DNA: TGTGCCAGCAGCTCCGGGACTAGCGGAGATGAGCAGTTCTTC